This TCR beta chain is from a study of glioma-infiltrating T cells after dendritic cell vaccination. Profiling relied on immunoSEQ multiplex PCR, and the TCRdb table lists in-frame clones only, not all of them. The table lists about 110,000 clones, around 89% of them singletons. Time point meaning: after dendritic cell vaccination, including at tumor progression/relapse. The sample was blood, taken after dendritic cell vaccination. The clonotype was recovered from a human donor with glioblastoma.

CDR3 nucleotides: TGTGCCAGCAGCTCCGGGACAGCGAACACCGGGGAGCTGTTTTTT. Translation: CASSSGTANTGELFF. This sequence joins TRBV13 and TRBJ2-2; 7 bases align to TRBD1. Germline V gene data show CDR1 as PRHDT and CDR2 as FYEKMQ (reference sequence). The CDR3 loop spans 15 amino acids. V was pared by 4 bases and J by 0 bases, with 2 bases of the junction left unmatched.